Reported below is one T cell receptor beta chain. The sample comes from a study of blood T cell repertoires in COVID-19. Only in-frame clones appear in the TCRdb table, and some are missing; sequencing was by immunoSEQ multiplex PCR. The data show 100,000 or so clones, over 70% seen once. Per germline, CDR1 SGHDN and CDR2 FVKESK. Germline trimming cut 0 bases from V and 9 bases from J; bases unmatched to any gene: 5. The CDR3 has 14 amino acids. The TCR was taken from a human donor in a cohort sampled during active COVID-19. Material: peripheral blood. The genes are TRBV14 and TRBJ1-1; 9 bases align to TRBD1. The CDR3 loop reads CASSQERDRDQAFF. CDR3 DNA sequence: TGTGCCAGCAGCCAAGAGAGGGACAGGGATCAAGCTTTCTTT.